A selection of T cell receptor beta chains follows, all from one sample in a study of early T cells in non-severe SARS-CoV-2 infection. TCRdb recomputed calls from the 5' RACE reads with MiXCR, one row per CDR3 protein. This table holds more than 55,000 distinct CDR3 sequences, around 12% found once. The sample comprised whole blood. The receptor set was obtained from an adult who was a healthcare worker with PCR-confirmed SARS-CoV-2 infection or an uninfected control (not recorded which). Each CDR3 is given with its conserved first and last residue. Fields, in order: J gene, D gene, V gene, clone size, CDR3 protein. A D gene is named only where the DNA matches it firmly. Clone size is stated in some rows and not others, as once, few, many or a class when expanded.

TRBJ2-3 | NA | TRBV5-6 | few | CASSSLLRGVTDTQYF
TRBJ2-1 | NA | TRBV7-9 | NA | CASSSNLAPYNEQFF
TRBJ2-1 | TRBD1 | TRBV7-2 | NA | CASREKTGLNEQFF
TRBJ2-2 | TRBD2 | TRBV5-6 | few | CASSLVSVLAGAGGELFF
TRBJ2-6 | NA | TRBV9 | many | CASSTQGSGANVLTF
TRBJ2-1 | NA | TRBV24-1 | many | CATSDSGLSPTATYNEQFF
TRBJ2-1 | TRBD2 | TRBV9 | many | CASSPARALAGGLNEQFF
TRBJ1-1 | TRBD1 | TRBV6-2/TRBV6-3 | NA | CASSHRGAVNTEAFF
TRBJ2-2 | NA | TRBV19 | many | CASSIRLSSTGELFF
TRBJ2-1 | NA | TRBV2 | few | CASKRLREFF
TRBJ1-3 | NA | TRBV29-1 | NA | CSVVSGTAFGNTIYF
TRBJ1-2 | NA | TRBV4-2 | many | CASSQENNLNWGRNYGYTF
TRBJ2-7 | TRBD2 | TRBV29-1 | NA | CSVASGKSSYEQYF
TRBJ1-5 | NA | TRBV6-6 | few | CASSLLTGTGGQPQHF
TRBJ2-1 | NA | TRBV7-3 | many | CASSPQGNNEQFF
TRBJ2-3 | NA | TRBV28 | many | CASSYERARTDTQYF
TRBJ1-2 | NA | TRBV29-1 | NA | CSAPEVPYGYTF
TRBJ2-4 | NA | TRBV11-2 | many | CASSLVGVAKNIQYF
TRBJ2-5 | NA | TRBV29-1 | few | CSVRGSELETQYF
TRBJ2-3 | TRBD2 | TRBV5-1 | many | CASSLLAGGSTDTQYF
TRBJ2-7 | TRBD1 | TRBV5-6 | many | CASSHRQGWGYEQYF
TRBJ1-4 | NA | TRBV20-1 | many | CSATRGPLTNEKLFF
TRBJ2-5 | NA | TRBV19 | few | CASRTSSQETQYF
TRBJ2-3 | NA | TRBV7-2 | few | CASTTDRPDTQYF
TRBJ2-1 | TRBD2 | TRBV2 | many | CASSAGGSSYNEQFF
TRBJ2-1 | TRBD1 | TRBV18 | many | CASSSQMTGNYNEQFF
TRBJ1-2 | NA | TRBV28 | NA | CASSLSANYGYTF
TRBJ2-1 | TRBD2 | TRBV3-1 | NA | CASSPQGTSGPNNEQFF
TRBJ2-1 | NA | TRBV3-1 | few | CASSQGVGTENEQFF
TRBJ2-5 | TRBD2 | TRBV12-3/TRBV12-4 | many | CASSFGLAGGLETQYF
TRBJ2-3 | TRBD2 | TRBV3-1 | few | CASSTHGLAGGFSTDTQYF
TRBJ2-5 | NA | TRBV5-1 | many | CASRLDETQYF
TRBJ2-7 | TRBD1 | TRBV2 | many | CASLRDSYYEQYF
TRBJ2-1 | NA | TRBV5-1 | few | CASSLSGGSSYNEQFF
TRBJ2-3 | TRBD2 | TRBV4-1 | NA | CASSQWTSGTDTQYF
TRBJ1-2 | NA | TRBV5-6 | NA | CASSLVSYGYTF
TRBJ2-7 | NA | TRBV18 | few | CASSGTLYEQYF
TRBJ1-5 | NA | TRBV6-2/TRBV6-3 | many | CASSPPGLHNQPQHF
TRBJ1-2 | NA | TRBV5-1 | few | CASSINFSNYGYTF
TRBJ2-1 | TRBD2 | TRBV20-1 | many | CSAREGTSSYNEQFF
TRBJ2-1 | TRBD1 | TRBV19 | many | CASSILGTGVSNEQFF
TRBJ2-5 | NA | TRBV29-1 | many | CSVVEGPETQYF
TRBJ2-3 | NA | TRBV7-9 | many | CASSRLRDAQYF
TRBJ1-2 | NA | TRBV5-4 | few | CASSPMGGARGYTF
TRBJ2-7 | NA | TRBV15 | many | CATSRDPILSYEQYF
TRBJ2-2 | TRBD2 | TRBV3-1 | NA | CASSPRGGDTGELFF
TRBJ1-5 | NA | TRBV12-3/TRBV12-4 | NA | CASSFRNQPQHF
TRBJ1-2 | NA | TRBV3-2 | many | CASSQDLSVHGYTF
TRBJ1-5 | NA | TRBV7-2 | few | CASSLAYNQPQHF
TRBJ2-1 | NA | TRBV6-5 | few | CASSLPGTHEQFF
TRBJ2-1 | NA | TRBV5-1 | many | CASSLDGSSYNEQFF
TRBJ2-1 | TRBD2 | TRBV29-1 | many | CSVEVAGDEQFF
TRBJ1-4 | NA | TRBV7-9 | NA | CASSLQGRSKLFF
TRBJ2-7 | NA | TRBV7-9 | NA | CASSRDGPAYEQYF